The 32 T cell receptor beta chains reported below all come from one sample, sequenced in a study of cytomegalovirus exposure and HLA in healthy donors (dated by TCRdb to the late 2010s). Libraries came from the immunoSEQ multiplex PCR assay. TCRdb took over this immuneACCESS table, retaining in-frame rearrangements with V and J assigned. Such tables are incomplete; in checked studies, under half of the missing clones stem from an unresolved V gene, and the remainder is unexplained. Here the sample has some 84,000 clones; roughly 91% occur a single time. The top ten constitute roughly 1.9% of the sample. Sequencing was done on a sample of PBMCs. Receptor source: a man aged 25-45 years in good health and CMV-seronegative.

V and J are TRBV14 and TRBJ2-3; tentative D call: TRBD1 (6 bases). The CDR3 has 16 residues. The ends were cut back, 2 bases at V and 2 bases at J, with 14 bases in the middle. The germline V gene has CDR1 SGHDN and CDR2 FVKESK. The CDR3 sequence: CASSQIRGGDTDTQYF. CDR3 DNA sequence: TGTGCCAGCAGCCAAATCAGAGGGGGAGACACAGATACGCAGTATTTT. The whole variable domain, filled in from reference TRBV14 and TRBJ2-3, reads EAGVTQFPSHSVIEKGQTVTLRCDPISGHDNLYWYRRVMGKEIKFLLHFVKESKQDESGMPNNRFLAERTGGTYSTLKVQPAELEDSGVYFCASSQIRGGDTDTQYFGPGTRLTVL.

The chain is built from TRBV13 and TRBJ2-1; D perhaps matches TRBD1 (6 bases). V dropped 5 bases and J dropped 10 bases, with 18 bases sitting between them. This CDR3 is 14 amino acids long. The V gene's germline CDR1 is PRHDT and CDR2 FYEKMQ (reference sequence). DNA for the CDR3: TGTGCCAGCAGCCCTCAGGGGTCCCCGCGGGAGCAGTTCTTC. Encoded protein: CASSPQGSPREQFF.

The CDR3: CASSFHRSGPNTEAFF. CDR3 sequence (DNA): TGTGCCAGCAGTTTTCACCGGTCAGGGCCAAACACTGAAGCTTTCTTT. The chain joins TRBV6-5 to TRBJ1-1; the D gene is possibly TRBD1 (5 bases). V lost 4 bases to trimming and J lost 2 bases, with 17 bases between them. The CDR3 contains 16 residues. Germline CDR1 and CDR2: MNHEY and SVGAGI.

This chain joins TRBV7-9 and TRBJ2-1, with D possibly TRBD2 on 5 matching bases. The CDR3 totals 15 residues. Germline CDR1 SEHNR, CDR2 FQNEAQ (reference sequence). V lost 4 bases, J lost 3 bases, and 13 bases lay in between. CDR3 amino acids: CASSSSGKSYNEQFF. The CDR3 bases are TGTGCCAGCAGCTCGTCGGGAAAGAGCTACAATGAGCAGTTCTTC.

CDR3 protein: CASSLEPSKLDEQFF. The CDR3 DNA follows: TGTGCCAGCAGCTTAGAGCCGAGTAAGCTCGATGAGCAGTTCTTC. V is TRBV7-3 and J is TRBJ2-1, with D uncertain. The CDR3 extends over 15 amino acids. V was trimmed by 2 bases and J by 8 bases, leaving 16 bases between them. Germline CDR1 and CDR2: SGHTA and FQGTGA.

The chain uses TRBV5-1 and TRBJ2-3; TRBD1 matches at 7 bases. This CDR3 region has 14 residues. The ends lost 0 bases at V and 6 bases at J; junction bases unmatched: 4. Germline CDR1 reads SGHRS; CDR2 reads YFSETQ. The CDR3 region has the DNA TGCGCCAGCAGCTTGGAAGGGGGCAAGGATACGCAGTATTTT. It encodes CASSLEGGKDTQYF.

The CDR3 loop reads CASSPDRTSNQPQHF. CDR3 nucleotides: TGTGCCAGCAGTCCCGACAGGACTAGCAATCAGCCCCAGCATTTT. The V gene is TRBV6-1, the J gene TRBJ1-5; the D gene is possibly TRBD1 (6 bases). The CDR3 extends over 15 amino acids. V lost 5 bases, J lost 0 bases, and 11 bases lay in between. From germline, CDR1 is MNHNS and CDR2 SASEGT.

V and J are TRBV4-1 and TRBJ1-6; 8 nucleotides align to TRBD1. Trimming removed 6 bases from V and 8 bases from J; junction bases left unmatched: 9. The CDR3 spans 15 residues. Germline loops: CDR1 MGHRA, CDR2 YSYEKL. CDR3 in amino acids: CASRENGQGYSPLHF. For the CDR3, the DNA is TGCGCCAGCAGGGAGAACGGACAGGGTTATTCACCCCTCCACTTT.

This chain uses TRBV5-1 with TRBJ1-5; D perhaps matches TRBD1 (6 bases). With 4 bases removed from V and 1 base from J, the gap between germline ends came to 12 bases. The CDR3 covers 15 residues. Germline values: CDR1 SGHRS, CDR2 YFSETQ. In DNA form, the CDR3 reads TGCGCCAGCAGCCCCGTTACAGGGAGCAATCAGCCCCAGCATTTT. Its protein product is CASSPVTGSNQPQHF.

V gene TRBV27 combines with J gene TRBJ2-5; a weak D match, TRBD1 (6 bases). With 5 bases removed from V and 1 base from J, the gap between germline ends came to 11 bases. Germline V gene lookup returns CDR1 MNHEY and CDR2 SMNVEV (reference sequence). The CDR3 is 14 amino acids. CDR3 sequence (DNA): TGTGCCAGCAGTCAAAGGGACACCCAAGAGACCCAGTACTTC. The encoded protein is CASSQRDTQETQYF.

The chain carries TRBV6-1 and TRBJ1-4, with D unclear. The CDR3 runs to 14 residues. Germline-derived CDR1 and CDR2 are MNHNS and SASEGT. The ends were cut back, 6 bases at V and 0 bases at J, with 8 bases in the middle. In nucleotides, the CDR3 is TGTGCCAGCAGATTACAGACAACTAATGAAAAACTGTTTTTT. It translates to CASRLQTTNEKLFF.

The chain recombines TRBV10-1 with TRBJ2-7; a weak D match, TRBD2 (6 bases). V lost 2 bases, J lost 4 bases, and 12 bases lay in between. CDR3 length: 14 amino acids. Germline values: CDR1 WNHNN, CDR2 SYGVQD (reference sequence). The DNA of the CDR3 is TGCGCCAGCAGTGAGAATGCGGGGCCGTACGAGCAGTACTTC. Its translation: CASSENAGPYEQYF.

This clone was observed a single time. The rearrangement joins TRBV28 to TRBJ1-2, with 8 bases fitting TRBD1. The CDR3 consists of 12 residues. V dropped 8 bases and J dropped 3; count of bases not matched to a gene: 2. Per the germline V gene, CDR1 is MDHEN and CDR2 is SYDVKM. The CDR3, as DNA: TGTGCCAGCCAACAGGGGGACTATGGCTACACCTTC. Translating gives CASQQGDYGYTF.

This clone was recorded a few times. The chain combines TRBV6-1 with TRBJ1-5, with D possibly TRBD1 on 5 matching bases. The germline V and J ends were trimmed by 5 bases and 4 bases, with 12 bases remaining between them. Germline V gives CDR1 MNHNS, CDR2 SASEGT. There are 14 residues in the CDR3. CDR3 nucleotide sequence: TGTGCCAGCAGTCCAGGGATCGAGAATCAGCCCCAGCATTTT. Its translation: CASSPGIENQPQHF.

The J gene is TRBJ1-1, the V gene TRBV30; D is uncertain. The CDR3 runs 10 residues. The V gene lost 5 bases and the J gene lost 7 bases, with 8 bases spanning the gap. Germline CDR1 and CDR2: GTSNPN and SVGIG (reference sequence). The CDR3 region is CAWSQIEAFF. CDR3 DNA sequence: TGTGCCTGGTCCCAAATTGAAGCTTTCTTT.

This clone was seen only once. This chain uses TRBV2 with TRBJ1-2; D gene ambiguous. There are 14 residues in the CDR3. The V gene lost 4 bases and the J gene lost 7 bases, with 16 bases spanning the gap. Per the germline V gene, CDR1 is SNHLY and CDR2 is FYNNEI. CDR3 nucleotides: TGTGCCAGCAGTGTGGTCAGCTTGGGAGGTGGCTACACCTTC. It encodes CASSVVSLGGGYTF.

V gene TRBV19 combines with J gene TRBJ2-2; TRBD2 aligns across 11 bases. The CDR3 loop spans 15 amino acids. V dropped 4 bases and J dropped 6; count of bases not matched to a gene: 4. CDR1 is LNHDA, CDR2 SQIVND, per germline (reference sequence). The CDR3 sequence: CASSSTSGSPGELFF. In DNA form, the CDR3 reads TGTGCCAGTAGTAGTACTAGCGGGAGTCCCGGGGAGCTGTTTTTT.

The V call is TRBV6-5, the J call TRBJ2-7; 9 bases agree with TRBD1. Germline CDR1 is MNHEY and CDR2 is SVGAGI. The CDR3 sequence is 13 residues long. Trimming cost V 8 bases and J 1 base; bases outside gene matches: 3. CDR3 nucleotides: TGTGCCAGCTCGACAGGGGGTTCCTACGAGCAGTACTTC. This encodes CASSTGGSYEQYF.

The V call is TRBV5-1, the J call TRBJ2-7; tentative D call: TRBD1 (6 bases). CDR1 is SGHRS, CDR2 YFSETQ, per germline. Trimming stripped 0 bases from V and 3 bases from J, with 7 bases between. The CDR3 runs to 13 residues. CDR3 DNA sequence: TGCGCCAGCAGCTTGGACAGGGACTACGAGCAGTACTTC. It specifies CASSLDRDYEQYF.

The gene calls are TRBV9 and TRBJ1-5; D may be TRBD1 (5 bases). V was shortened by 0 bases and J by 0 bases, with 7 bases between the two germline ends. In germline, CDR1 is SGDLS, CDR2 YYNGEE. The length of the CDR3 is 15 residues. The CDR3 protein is CASSVGGVSNQPQHF. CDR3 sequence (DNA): TGTGCCAGCAGCGTAGGGGGGGTTAGCAATCAGCCCCAGCATTTT. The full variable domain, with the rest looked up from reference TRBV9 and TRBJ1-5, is DSGVTQTPKHLITATGQRVTLRCSPRSGDLSVYWYQQSLDQGLQFLIQYYNGEERAKGNILERFSAQQFPDLHSELNLSSLELGDSALYFCASSVGGVSNQPQHFGDGTRLSIL.

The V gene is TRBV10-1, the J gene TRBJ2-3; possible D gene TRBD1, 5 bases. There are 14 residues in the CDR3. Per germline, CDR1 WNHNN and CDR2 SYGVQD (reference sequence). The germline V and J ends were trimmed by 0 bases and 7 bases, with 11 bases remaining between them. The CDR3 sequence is CASSESTGHYTQYF. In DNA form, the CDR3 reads TGCGCCAGCAGTGAGTCTACCGGACACTATACGCAGTATTTT.

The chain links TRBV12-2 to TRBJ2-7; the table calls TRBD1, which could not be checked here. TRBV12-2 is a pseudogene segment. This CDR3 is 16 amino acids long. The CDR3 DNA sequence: TGTGCAAGTCGCACACCGGGACAGGGGTACTCCTACGAGCAGTACTTC. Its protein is CASRTPGQGYSYEQYF.

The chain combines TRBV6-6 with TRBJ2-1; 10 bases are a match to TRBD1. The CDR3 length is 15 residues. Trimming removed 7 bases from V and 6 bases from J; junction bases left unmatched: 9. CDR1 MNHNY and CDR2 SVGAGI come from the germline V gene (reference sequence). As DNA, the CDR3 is TGTGCCAGCACCCTATACCGGACAGGGGGCAATGAGCAGTTCTTC. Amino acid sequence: CASTLYRTGGNEQFF.

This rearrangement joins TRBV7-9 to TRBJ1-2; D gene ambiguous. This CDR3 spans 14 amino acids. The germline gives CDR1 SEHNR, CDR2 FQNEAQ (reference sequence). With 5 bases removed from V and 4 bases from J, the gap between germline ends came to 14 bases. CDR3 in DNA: TGTGCCAGCAGCCCCTCGGACGGGATCTATGGCTACACCTTC. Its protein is CASSPSDGIYGYTF. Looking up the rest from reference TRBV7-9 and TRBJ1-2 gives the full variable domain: DTGVSQNPRHKITKRGQNVTFRCDPISEHNRLYWYRQTLGQGPEFLTYFQNEAQLEKSRLLSDRFSAERPKGSFSTLEIQRTEQGDSAMYLCASSPSDGIYGYTFGSGTRLTVV.

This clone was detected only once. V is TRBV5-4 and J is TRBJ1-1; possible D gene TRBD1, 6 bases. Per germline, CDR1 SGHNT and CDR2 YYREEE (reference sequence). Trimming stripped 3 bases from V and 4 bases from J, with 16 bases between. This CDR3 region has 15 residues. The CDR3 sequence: CASSSGAGRGTEAFF. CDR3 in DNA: TGTGCCAGCAGCTCGGGGGCAGGGAGGGGCACTGAAGCTTTCTTT.

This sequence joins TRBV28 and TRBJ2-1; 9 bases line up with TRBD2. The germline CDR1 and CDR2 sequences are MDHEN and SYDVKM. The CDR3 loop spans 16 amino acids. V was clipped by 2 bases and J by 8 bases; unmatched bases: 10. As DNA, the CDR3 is TGTGCCAGCAGTTTACTAGGGGGCGGGAGGGGGGATGAGCAGTTCTTC. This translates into CASSLLGGGRGDEQFF.

In nucleotides, the CDR3 is TGTGCCAGCAGTTTAAGCCCGGATGAGCAGTTCTTC. This encodes CASSLSPDEQFF. The V call is TRBV27, the J call TRBJ2-1, with no clear D. The V gene lost 2 bases and the J gene lost 8 bases, with 7 bases spanning the gap. Germline CDR1 reads MNHEY; CDR2 reads SMNVEV (reference sequence). This CDR3 region has 12 residues.

In DNA, the CDR3 is TGCGCCAGCAGCCAAGGCCCCATCGGGAGCTCCTACAATGAGCAGTTCTTC. Residues: CASSQGPIGSSYNEQFF. This chain links TRBV4-1 with TRBJ2-1, with D perhaps TRBD2 (6 bases). The germline CDR1 and CDR2 sequences are MGHRA and YSYEKL. The CDR3 extends over 17 amino acids. The V gene lost 1 base and the J gene lost 0 bases, with 13 bases spanning the gap.

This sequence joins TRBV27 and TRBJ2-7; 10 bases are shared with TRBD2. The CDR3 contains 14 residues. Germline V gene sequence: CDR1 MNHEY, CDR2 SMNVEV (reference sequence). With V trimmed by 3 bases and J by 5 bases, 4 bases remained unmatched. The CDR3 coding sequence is TGTGCCAGCAGTTTTAGCGGGGGGTACGACGAGCAGTACTTC. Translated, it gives CASSFSGGYDEQYF.

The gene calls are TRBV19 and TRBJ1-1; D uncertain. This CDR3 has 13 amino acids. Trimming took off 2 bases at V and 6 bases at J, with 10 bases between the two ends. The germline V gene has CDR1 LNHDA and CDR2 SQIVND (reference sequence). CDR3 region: CASSISGKAEAFF. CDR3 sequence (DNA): TGTGCCAGTAGTATATCGGGGAAGGCTGAAGCTTTCTTT.

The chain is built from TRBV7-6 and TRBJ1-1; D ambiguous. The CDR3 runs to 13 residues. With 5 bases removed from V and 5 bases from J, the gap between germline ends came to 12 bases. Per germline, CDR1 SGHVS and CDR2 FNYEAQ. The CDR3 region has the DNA TGTGCCAGCAGCCCCAGTTCGACAACTGAAGCTTTCTTT. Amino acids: CASSPSSTTEAFF.

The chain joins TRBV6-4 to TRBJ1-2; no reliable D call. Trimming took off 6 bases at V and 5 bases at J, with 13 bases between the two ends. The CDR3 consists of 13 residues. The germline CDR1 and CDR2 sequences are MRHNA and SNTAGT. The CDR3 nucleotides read TGTGCCAGCAGACGGGAGGCTGGGTATGGCTACACCTTC. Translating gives CASRREAGYGYTF.